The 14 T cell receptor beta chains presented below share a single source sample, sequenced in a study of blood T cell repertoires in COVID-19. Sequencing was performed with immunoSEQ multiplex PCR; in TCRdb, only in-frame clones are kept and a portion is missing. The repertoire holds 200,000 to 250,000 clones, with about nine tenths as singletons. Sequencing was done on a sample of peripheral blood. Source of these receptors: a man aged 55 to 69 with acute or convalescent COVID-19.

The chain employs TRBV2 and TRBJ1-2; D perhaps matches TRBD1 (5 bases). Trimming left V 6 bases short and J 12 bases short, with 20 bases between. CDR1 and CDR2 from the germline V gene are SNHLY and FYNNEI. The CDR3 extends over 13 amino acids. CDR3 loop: CASRGAGLLGHTF. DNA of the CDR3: TGTGCCAGCAGGGGTGCAGGGCTGCTGGGGCACACCTTC.

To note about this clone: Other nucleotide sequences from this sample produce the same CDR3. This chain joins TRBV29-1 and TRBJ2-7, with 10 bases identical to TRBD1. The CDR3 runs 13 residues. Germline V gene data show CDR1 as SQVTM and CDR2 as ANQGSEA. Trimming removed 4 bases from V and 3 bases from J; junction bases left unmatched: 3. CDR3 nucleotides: TGCAGCGTTGCGGGGACAGGGGACTACGAGCAGTACTTC. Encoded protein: CSVAGTGDYEQYF.

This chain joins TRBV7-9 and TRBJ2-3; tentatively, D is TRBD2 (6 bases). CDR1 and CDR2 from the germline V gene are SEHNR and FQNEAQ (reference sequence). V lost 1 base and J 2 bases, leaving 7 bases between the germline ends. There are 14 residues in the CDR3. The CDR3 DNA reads TGTGCCAGCAGCTTAGTGCGGGACACAGATACGCAGTATTTT. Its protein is CASSLVRDTDTQYF.

The CDR3 spells CASSSRLAGVETQYF. CDR3 sequence (DNA): TGTGCCAGCAGCTCGCGACTAGCGGGAGTAGAGACCCAGTACTTC. V is TRBV9 and J is TRBJ2-5; 12 bases map to TRBD2. This CDR3 has 15 amino acids. The V segment lost 4 bases and the J segment 4 bases; nucleotides outside the gene matches: 5. The V gene's germline CDR1 is SGDLS and CDR2 YYNGEE.

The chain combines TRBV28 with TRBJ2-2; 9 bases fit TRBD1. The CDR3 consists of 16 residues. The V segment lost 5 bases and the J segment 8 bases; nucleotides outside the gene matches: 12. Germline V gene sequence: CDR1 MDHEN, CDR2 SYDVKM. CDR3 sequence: CASSPAGTGFGGELFF. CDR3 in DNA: TGTGCCAGCAGTCCCGCCGGGACAGGGTTTGGAGGGGAGCTGTTTTTT.

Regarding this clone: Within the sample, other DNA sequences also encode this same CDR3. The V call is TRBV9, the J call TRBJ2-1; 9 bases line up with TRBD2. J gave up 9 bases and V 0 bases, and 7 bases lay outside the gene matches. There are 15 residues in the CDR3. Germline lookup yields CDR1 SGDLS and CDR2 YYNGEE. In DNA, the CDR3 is TGTGCCAGCAGCGTAGAGCTAGCGGGACTGGGTGAGCAGTTCTTC. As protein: CASSVELAGLGEQFF.

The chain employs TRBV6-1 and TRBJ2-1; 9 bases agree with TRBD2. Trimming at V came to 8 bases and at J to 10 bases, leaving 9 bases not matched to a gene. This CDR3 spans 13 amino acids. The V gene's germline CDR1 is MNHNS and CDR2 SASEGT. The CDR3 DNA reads TGTGCCAGCCTTAGCGGGAGTATGAAGGAGCAGTTCTTC. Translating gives CASLSGSMKEQFF.

The CDR3: CASSLAAADRDNYGYTF. DNA of the CDR3: TGTGCCAGCAGCTTGGCCGCGGCGGACAGGGATAACTATGGCTACACCTTC. The chain combines TRBV5-6 with TRBJ1-2, with 8 positions matching TRBD1. The CDR3 contains 17 residues. Germline CDR1 is SGHDT and CDR2 is YYEEEE. The V segment lost 0 bases and the J segment 1 base; nucleotides outside the gene matches: 8.

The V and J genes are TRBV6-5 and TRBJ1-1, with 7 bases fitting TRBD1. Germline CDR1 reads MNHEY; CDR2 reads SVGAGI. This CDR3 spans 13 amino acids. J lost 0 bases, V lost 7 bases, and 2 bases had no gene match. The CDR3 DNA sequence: TGTGCCAGCATAACAGGGGTGAACACTGAAGCTTTCTTT. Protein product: CASITGVNTEAFF.

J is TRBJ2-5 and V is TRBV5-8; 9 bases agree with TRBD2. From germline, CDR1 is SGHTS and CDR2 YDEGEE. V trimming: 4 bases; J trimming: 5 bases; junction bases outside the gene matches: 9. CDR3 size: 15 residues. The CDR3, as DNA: TGTGCCAGCAGCCCTAAAGGCGCGGGAGGGGAGACCCAGTACTTC. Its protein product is CASSPKGAGGETQYF.

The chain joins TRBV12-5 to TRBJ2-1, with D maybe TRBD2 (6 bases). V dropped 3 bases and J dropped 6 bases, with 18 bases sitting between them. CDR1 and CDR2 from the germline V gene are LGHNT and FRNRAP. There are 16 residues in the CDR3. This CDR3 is CASGLPRTGAVNEQFF. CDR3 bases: TGTGCTAGTGGTTTACCCCGGACGGGAGCCGTCAATGAGCAGTTCTTC.

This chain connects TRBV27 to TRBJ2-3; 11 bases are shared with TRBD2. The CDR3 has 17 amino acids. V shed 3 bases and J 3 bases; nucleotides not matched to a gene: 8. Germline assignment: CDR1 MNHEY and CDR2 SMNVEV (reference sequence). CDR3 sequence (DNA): TGTGCCAGCAGTTTTAGAAGACTAGCGGGACTTACAGATACGCAGTATTTT. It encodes CASSFRRLAGLTDTQYF.

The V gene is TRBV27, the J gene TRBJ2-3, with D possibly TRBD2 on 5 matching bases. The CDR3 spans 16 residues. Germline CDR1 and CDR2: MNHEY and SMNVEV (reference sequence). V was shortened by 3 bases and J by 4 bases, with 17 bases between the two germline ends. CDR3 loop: CASSFSGLRVPDTQYF. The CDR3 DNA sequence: TGTGCCAGCAGTTTTTCAGGACTTAGGGTCCCAGATACGCAGTATTTT.

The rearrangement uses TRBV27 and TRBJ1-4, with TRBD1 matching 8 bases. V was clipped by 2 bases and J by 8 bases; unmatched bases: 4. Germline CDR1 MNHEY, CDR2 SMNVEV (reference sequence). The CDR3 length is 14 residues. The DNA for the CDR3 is TGTGCCAGCAGTTTAGGCAGGGGGCGCGAAAAACTGTTTTTT. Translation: CASSLGRGREKLFF.